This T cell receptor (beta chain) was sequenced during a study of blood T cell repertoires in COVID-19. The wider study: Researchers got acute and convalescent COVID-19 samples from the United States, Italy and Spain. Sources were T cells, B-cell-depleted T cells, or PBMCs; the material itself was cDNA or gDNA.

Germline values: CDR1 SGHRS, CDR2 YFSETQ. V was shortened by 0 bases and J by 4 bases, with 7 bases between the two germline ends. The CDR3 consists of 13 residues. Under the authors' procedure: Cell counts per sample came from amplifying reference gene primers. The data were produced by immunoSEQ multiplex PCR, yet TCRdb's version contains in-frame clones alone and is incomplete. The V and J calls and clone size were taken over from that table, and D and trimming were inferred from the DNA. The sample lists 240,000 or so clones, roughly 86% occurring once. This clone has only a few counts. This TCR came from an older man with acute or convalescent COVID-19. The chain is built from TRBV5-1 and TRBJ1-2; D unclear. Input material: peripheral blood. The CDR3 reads CASSLEQVYGYTF. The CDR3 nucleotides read TGCGCCAGCAGCTTGGAGCAGGTCTATGGCTACACCTTC. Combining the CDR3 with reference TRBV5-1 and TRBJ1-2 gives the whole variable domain KAGVTQTPRYLIKTRGQQVTLSCSPISGHRSVSWYQQTPGQGLQFLFEYFSETQRNKGNFPGRFSGRQFSNSRSEMNVSTLELGDSALYLCASSLEQVYGYTFGSGTRLTVV.